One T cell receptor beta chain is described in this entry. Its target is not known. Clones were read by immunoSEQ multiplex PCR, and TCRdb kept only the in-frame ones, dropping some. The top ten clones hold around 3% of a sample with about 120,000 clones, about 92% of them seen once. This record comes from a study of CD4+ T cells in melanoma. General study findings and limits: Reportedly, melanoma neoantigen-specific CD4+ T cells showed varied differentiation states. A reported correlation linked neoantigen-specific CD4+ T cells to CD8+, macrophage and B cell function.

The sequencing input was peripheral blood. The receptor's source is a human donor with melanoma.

The CDR3 loop reads CASSLSLDYGYTF. CDR3 nucleotides: TGTGCCAGCAGCTTATCCCTAGACTATGGCTACACCTTC. The genes are TRBV11-1 and TRBJ1-2; D is uncertain. The V and J ends lost 2 bases and 3 bases respectively, with 7 bases between them. CDR3 length: 13 residues. Germline values: CDR1 SGHAT, CDR2 FQDESV (reference sequence).